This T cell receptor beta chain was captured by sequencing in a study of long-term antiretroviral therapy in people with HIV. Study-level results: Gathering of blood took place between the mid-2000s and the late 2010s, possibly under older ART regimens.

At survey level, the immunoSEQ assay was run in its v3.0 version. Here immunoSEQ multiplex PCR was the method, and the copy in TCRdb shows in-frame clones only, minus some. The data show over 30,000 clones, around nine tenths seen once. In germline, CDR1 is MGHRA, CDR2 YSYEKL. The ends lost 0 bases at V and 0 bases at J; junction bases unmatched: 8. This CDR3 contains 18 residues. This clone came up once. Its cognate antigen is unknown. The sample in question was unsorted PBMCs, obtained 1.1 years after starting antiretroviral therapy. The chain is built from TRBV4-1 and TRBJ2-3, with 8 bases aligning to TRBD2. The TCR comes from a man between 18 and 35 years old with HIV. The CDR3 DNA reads TGCGCCAGCAGCCAAGATCCCCATAGCGGGGTTAGCACAGATACGCAGTATTTT. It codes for CASSQDPHSGVSTDTQYF.